This TCR beta chain came from a study of T cell changes during pregnancy in multiple sclerosis. Assay used: immunoSEQ multiplex PCR; TCRdb lists only in-frame clones, some missing. Here the sample spans some 90,000 clones, more than 85% being singletons. For this clone: At one boundary the junction diverges from the germline segment, which might be a read error.

The germline V gene has CDR1 SGHDN and CDR2 FVKESK. CDR3 size: 13 residues. The sequencing used peripheral blood, collected in the first trimester of pregnancy. V gene TRBV14 combines with J gene TRBJ1-1, with D unclear. This sequence was found in a female donor with multiple sclerosis, enrolled in a pregnancy study. The CDR3 here is CASSQDMRPEAFF. CDR3 nucleotides: TGTGCCAGCAGCCAAGATATGCGCCCTGAGGCTTTCTTT. Looking up the rest from reference TRBV14 and TRBJ1-1 gives the full variable domain: EAGVTQFPSHSVIEKGQTVTLRCDPISGHDNLYWYRRVMGKEIKFLLHFVKESKQDESGMPNNRFLAERTGGTYSTLKVQPAELEDSGVYFCASSQDMRPEAFFGQGTRLTVV.